This T cell receptor (beta chain) was retrieved from a study of PD-1 blockade in classical Hodgkin lymphoma. Generated by immunoSEQ multiplex PCR, the TCRdb table keeps only in-frame clones and is missing some. The data hold fewer than 20,000 clones, with about nine tenths observed a single time. Time point reported: newly diagnosed, previously untreated cHL patient sample. Investigators isolated CD4+ T cells from thawed PBMCs through magnetic negative selection. The germline gives CDR1 MGHRA, CDR2 YSYEKL. The CDR3 extends over 13 amino acids. V lost 1 base to trimming and J lost 2 bases, with 5 bases between them.

The material sequenced was CD4+ T cells from blood. This clonotype was obtained from a human donor with classical Hodgkin lymphoma. V gene TRBV4-1 combines with J gene TRBJ2-5; D is unresolved. In nucleotides, the CDR3 is TGCGCCAGCAGCCAAGCCCGGCAAGAGACCCAGTACTTC. Translation: CASSQARQETQYF.